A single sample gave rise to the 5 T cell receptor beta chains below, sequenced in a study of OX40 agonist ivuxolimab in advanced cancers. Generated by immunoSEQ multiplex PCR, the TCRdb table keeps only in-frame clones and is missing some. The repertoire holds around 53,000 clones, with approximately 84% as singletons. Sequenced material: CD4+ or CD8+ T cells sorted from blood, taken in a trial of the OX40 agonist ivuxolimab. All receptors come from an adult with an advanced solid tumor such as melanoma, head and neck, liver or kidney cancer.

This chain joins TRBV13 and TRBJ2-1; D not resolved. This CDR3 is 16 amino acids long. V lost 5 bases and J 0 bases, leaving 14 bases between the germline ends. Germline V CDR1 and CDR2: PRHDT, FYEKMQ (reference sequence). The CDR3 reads CASSARRLSSYNEQFF. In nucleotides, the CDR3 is TGTGCCAGCAGCGCCCGACGTTTGAGCTCCTACAATGAGCAGTTCTTC.

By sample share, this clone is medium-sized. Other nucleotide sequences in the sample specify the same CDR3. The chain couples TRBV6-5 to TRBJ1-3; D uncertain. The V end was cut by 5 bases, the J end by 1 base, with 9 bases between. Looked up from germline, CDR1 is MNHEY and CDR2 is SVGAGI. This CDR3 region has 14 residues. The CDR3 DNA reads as TGTGCCAGCAGTGGATGGGGTTCTGGAAACACCATATATTTT. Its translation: CASSGWGSGNTIYF.

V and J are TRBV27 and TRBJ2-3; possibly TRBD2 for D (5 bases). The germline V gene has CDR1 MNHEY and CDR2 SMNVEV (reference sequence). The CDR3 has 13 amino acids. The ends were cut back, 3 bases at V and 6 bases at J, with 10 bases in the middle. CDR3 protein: CASSLRSGDTQYF. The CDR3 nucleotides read TGTGCCAGCAGTTTGAGAAGCGGTGATACGCAGTATTTT.

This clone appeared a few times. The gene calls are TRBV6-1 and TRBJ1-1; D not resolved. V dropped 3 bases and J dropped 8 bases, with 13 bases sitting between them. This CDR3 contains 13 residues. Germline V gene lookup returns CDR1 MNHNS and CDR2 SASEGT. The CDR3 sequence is CASSERALLEAFF. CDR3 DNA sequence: TGTGCCAGCAGTGAGCGGGCTCTCTTGGAAGCTTTCTTT.

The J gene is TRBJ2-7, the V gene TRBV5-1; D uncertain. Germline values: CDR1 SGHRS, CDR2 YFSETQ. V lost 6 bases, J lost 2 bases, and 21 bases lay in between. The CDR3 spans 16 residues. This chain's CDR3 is CASMQDPQIQTYEQYF. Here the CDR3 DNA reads TGCGCCAGCATGCAGGACCCGCAAATTCAAACCTACGAGCAGTACTTC. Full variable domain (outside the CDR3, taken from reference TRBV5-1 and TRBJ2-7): KAGVTQTPRYLIKTRGQQVTLSCSPISGHRSVSWYQQTPGQGLQFLFEYFSETQRNKGNFPGRFSGRQFSNSRSEMNVSTLELGDSALYLCASMQDPQIQTYEQYFGPGTRLTVT.